These 21 T cell receptor beta chains were all obtained from the same sample, sequenced in a study of T cell responses to AZD1222 COVID-19 vaccine. Libraries were prepared by immunoSEQ multiplex PCR; TCRdb keeps only in-frame clonotypes and omits some of them. The sample carries 90,000 to 120,000 clones, 80% to 90% recorded once. This specimen consisted of peripheral blood, obtained on day 0 of AZD1222 vaccination. The receptor set was obtained from an adult in good health.

This chain connects TRBV12-3 or TRBV12-4 to TRBJ1-2, with a weak D call TRBD1 (5 bases). V dropped 2 bases and J dropped 8 bases, with 12 bases sitting between them. The CDR3 extends over 13 amino acids. DNA for the CDR3: TGTGCCAGCAGTTTAAATGACAGAGGAGGCTACACCTTC. Translated: CASSLNDRGGYTF.

This rearrangement joins TRBV11-3 to TRBJ1-1; D unresolved. V lost 4 bases, J lost 6 bases, and 15 bases lay in between. The CDR3 spans 14 residues. Germline V gene lookup returns CDR1 SGHNT and CDR2 YENEEA. In nucleotides, the CDR3 is TGTGCCAGCAGCTCCTTGGTTAAAGTTCCTGAAGCTTTCTTT. This sequence encodes CASSSLVKVPEAFF.

The CDR3, as DNA: TGTGCCAGTAGTATTTATGGTTTGTCGGTTGGGAGGGGCGAAGAAAAACTGTTTTTT. This encodes CASSIYGLSVGRGEEKLFF. The rearrangement links TRBV19 to TRBJ1-4; weak D call: TRBD1 (5 bases). V gave up 3 bases and J gave up 8 bases, with 28 bases separating them. The CDR3 totals 19 residues. Germline loops: CDR1 LNHDA, CDR2 SQIVND (reference sequence).

The CDR3 nucleotides read TGTGCCAGCAGCTTATGGGCCCGACAGGGGTCGAAGGCTGAAGCTTTCTTT. The encoded protein is CASSLWARQGSKAEAFF. The V gene is TRBV7-6, the J gene TRBJ1-1, with 8 bases matching TRBD1. CDR1 is SGHVS and CDR2 is FNYEAQ in the germline V gene. The V segment lost 2 bases and the J segment 6 bases; nucleotides outside the gene matches: 14. The CDR3 is 17 amino acids.

This chain uses TRBV4-2 with TRBJ1-5, with D tentatively TRBD1 (5 bases). CDR3 length: 16 residues. The V gene's germline CDR1 is LGHNA and CDR2 YNFKEQ. The V and J ends lost 4 bases and 4 bases respectively, with 17 bases between them. CDR3 bases: TGTGCCAGCAGCCCTACTGAGGGGCGCGTAAATCAGCCCCAGCATTTT. Its protein product is CASSPTEGRVNQPQHF.

This clone was counted a few times. This CDR3 is also generated by other DNA sequences in the sample. This rearrangement joins TRBV28 to TRBJ1-5; D uncertain. CDR1 is MDHEN and CDR2 is SYDVKM in the germline V gene. Trimming took off 7 bases at V and 2 bases at J, with 6 bases between the two ends. The CDR3 is 12 residues long. CDR3 in amino acids: CASIGGNQPQHF. In DNA, the CDR3 is TGTGCCAGCATCGGAGGCAATCAGCCCCAGCATTTT.

The chain uses TRBV14 and TRBJ2-7; maybe TRBD1 (6 bases). The CDR3 totals 15 residues. Germline values: CDR1 SGHDN, CDR2 FVKESK. Trimming took 2 bases from V and 2 from J, leaving 13 bases between them. The CDR3 loop is CASSQRTGQTYEQYF. As DNA, the CDR3 is TGTGCCAGCAGCCAAAGAACAGGGCAGACCTACGAGCAGTACTTC.

V usage is TRBV30 and J usage is TRBJ1-2; D perhaps matches TRBD1 (6 bases). The germline CDR1 and CDR2 sequences are GTSNPN and SVGIG (reference sequence). V was clipped by 0 bases and J by 4 bases, with 9 bases between them. CDR3 length: 13 residues. CDR3 protein: CAWSVLGAYGYTF. The CDR3 region has the DNA TGTGCCTGGAGTGTACTGGGGGCCTATGGCTACACCTTC.

The chain is built from TRBV28 and TRBJ2-1, with 10 bases fitting TRBD2. The CDR3 is 15 residues long. Germline V gene data show CDR1 as MDHEN and CDR2 as SYDVKM. Trimming took 5 bases from V and 3 from J; bases not matched to a gene: 4. As DNA, the CDR3 is TGTGCCAGCAGTGGGATAGCGGGAGGCTACAATGAGCAGTTCTTC. Its translation: CASSGIAGGYNEQFF.

The V gene is TRBV6-5, the J gene TRBJ2-5; D possibly uses TRBD1 or TRBD2 (5 bases each). The CDR3 extends over 14 amino acids. The V gene's germline CDR1 is MNHEY and CDR2 SVGAGI. Trimming stripped 8 bases from V and 1 base from J, with 14 bases between. The CDR3 DNA is TGTGCCAGCCGGGGCCTAGGGATCCAAGAGACCCAGTACTTC. It specifies CASRGLGIQETQYF.

The V gene is TRBV24-1, the J gene TRBJ2-7; D is ambiguous. Trimming removed 4 bases at V and 8 bases at J, with 14 bases between. The germline gives CDR1 KGHDR, CDR2 SFDVKD. The CDR3 is made up of 13 amino acids. The chain's CDR3 is CATSEFDGDKQYF. The DNA of the CDR3 is TGTGCCACCAGTGAATTCGACGGAGACAAGCAGTACTTC.

V gene TRBV19 combines with J gene TRBJ1-1, with TRBD1 identical over 10 bases. Per the germline V gene, CDR1 is LNHDA and CDR2 is SQIVND (reference sequence). CDR3 size: 14 residues. Trimming cost V 4 bases and J 10 bases; bases outside gene matches: 9. As DNA, the CDR3 is TGTGCCAGTAGTAAGCCAGGGACAGGGGCAGGAGCTTTCTTT. This sequence encodes CASSKPGTGAGAFF.

This clone occurred a few times. CDR3 residues: CASGETGSLNTEAFF. CDR3 DNA sequence: TGCGCCAGCGGGGAGACAGGCAGCTTGAACACTGAAGCTTTCTTT. V and J are TRBV4-1 and TRBJ1-1; the D gene is possibly TRBD1 (6 bases). The germline gives CDR1 MGHRA, CDR2 YSYEKL. V lost 8 bases and J lost 0, with 16 bases in between. The length of the CDR3 is 15 residues.

The chain couples TRBV20-1 to TRBJ2-7; D uncertain. This CDR3 comprises 13 residues. CDR1 is DFQATT and CDR2 is SNEGSKA in the germline V gene (reference sequence). V lost 6 bases, J lost 0 bases, and 12 bases lay in between. The CDR3 region is CSASTANSYEQYF. The CDR3 nucleotides read TGCAGTGCCAGTACAGCAAACTCCTACGAGCAGTACTTC.

V is TRBV5-1 and J is TRBJ2-1, with 10 bases fitting TRBD2. Trimming at V came to 7 bases and at J to 7 bases, leaving 8 bases not matched to a gene. This CDR3 has 14 amino acids. Germline V gene data show CDR1 as SGHRS and CDR2 as YFSETQ. The CDR3 here is CASGGTSAQNEQFF. CDR3 coding DNA: TGCGCCAGCGGCGGGACTAGCGCGCAAAATGAGCAGTTCTTC.

This clone was seen more than once but under ten times. The V and J genes are TRBV5-8 and TRBJ2-1; a possible D gene is TRBD1 (5 bases). This CDR3 is built from 16 residues. V lost 1 base to trimming and J lost 1 base, with 12 bases between them. The germline CDR1 and CDR2 sequences are SGHTS and YDEGEE. CDR3 residues: CASSLFQGASYNEQFF. DNA for the CDR3: TGTGCCAGCAGCTTGTTCCAGGGCGCATCCTACAATGAGCAGTTCTTC.

This clone was counted a few times. This rearrangement joins TRBV28 to TRBJ1-5, with no clear D. The CDR3 is made up of 17 amino acids. Germline V gene lookup returns CDR1 MDHEN and CDR2 SYDVKM. Trimming removed 10 bases from V and 0 bases from J, with 22 bases in between. The CDR3 coding sequence is TGTGCCACCTGCAACACCCGCCGCTACGATAGCAATCAGCCCCAGCATTTT. It encodes CATCNTRRYDSNQPQHF.

This clone was seen only once. The chain joins TRBV10-3 to TRBJ1-1; D is unresolved. The CDR3 loop spans 13 amino acids. Per the germline V gene, CDR1 is ENHRY and CDR2 is SYGVKD. Trimming took off 3 bases at V and 0 bases at J, with 5 bases between the two ends. CDR3 in amino acids: CAISENMNTEAFF. The CDR3 DNA sequence: TGTGCCATCAGTGAAAACATGAACACTGAAGCTTTCTTT.

The chain couples TRBV5-1 to TRBJ2-3, with 13 positions matching TRBD2. The V gene's germline CDR1 is SGHRS and CDR2 YFSETQ. Unmatched junction bases numbered 11, after V lost 4 bases and J lost 6 bases. This CDR3 is built from 17 residues. The CDR3 sequence is CASSLGLLAGGTDTQYF. Here the CDR3 DNA reads TGCGCCAGCAGCCTGGGCTTACTAGCGGGAGGGACGGATACGCAGTATTTT.

The J gene is TRBJ1-5, the V gene TRBV29-1; TRBD1 is a possible D gene (5 bases). V lost 7 bases to trimming and J lost 1 base, with 11 bases between them. This CDR3 has 13 amino acids. Looked up from germline, CDR1 is SQVTM and CDR2 is ANQGSEA. The CDR3, as DNA: TGCAGCGCTACGACAGCCAGCAATCAGCCCCAGCATTTT. It specifies CSATTASNQPQHF.

The chain links TRBV7-9 to TRBJ1-2, with D possibly TRBD1 on 5 matching bases. Trimming shortened V by 3 bases and J by 3 bases, and 11 bases separated the two germline ends. The germline gives CDR1 SEHNR, CDR2 FQNEAQ (reference sequence). The CDR3 runs 14 residues. CDR3 sequence: CASSLQGGDYGYTF. The CDR3, as DNA: TGTGCCAGCAGCTTGCAGGGAGGAGACTATGGCTACACCTTC.